Detailed here is one TCR beta chain. This sample includes further DNA sequences coding for the same CDR3. V lost 3 bases and J 0 bases, leaving 6 bases between the germline ends. Germline assignment: CDR1 MNHEY and CDR2 SMNVEV (reference sequence). The CDR3 has 13 amino acids. The data were obtained in a study of T cell changes during pregnancy in multiple sclerosis. Libraries were prepared by immunoSEQ multiplex PCR; TCRdb keeps only in-frame clonotypes and omits some of them. This sample carries more than 85,000 clones, around 93% of them seen once, and the ten largest clones take roughly 0.9%. The receptor was isolated from a female donor with multiple sclerosis, enrolled in a pregnancy study. This chain connects TRBV27 to TRBJ2-7, with D possibly matching TRBD1 (6 bases). This specimen was peripheral blood, taken before pregnancy. CDR3 sequence reads: CASSLGASYEQYF. CDR3 DNA: TGTGCCAGCAGTTTGGGGGCCTCCTACGAGCAGTACTTC.